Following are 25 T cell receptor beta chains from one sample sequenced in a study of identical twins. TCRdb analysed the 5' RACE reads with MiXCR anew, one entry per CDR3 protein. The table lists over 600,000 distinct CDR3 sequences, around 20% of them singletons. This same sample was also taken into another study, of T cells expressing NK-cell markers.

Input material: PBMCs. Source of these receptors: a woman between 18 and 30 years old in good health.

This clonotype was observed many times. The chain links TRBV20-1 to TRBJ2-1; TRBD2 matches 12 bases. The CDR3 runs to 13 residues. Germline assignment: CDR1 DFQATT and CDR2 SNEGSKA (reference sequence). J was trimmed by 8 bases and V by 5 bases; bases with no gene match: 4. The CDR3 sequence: CSASGTSGYEQFF. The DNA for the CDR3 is TGCAGTGCTTCAGGGACTAGCGGGTATGAGCAGTTCTTC.

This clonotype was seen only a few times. This chain's CDR3 is CASSLFLRSEQYF. The CDR3 nucleotides read TGTGCCAGCAGCTTATTTCTTAGGAGCGAGCAGTACTTC. V and J are TRBV7-2 and TRBJ2-7; D is undetermined. V was shortened by 2 bases and J by 6 bases, with 11 bases between the two germline ends. This CDR3 has 13 residues. From germline, CDR1 is SGHTA and CDR2 FQGNSA. The full variable domain, with the rest looked up from reference TRBV7-2 and TRBJ2-7, is GAGVSQSPSNKVTEKGKDVELRCDPISGHTALYWYRQSLGQGLEFLIYFQGNSAPDKSGLPSDRFSAERTGGSVSTLTIQRTQQEDSAVYLCASSLFLRSEQYFGPGTRLTVT.

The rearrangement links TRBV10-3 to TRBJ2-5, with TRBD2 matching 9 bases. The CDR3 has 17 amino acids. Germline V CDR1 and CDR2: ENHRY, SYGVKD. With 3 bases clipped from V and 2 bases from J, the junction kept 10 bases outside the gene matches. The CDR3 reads CAISEPGTSLQQETQYF. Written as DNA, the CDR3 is TGTGCCATCAGTGAACCCGGGACTAGCTTACAACAAGAGACCCAGTACTTC.

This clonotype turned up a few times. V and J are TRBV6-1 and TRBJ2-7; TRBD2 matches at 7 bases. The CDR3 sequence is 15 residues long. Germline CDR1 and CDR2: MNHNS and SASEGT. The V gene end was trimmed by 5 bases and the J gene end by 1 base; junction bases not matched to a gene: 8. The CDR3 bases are TGTGCCAGCAGTCGTCGTCGGGGAGGGTCCTACGAGCAGTACTTC. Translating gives CASSRRRGGSYEQYF.

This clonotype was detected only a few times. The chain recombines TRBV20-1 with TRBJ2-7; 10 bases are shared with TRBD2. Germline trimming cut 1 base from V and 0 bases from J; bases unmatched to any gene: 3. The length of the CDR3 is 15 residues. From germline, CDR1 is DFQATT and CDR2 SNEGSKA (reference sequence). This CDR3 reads CSARASGRASYEQYF. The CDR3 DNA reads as TGCAGTGCTAGAGCCAGCGGGAGGGCCTCCTACGAGCAGTACTTC.

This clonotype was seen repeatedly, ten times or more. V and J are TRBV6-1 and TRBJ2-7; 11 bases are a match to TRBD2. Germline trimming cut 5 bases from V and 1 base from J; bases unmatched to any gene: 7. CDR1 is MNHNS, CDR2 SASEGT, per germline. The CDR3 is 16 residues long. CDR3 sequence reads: CASSTTGLAASYEQYF. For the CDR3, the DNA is TGTGCCAGCAGTACAACGGGACTAGCGGCTTCCTACGAGCAGTACTTC.

CDR3 DNA: TGCAGTGCTCCAGCTAGGGCGGACACGCAGTATTTT. Amino acids: CSAPARADTQYF. The chain employs TRBV20-1 and TRBJ2-3; D gene unclear. The CDR3 consists of 12 residues. Germline V gives CDR1 DFQATT, CDR2 SNEGSKA (reference sequence). V lost 5 bases and J 9 bases, leaving 15 bases between the germline ends.

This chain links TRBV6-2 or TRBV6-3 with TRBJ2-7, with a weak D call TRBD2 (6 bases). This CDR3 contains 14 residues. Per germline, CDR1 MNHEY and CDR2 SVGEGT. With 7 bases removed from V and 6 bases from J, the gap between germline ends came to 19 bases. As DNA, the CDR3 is TGTGCCAGCAAAACGAGCAGGGACTCCGGCGAGCAGTACTTC. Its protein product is CASKTSRDSGEQYF.

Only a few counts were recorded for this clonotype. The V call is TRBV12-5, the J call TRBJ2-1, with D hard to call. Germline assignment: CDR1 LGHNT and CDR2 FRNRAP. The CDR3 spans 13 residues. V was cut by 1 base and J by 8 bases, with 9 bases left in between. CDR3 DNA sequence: TGTGCTAGTGGTTTGGCCCTTCTACATGAGCAGTTCTTC. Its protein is CASGLALLHEQFF.

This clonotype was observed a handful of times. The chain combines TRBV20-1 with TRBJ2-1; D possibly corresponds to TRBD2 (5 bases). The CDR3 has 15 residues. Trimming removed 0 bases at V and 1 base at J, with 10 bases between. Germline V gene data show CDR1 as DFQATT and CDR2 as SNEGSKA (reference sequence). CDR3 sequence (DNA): TGCAGTGCTAGAGAATCTGGCGGGTCCTACAATGAGCAGTTCTTC. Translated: CSARESGGSYNEQFF.

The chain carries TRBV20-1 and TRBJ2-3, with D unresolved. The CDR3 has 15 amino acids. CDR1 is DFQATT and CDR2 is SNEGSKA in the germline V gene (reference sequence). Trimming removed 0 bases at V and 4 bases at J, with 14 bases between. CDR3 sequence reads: CSARDPHSRADTQYF. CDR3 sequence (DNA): TGCAGTGCTAGAGATCCACACTCTAGGGCAGATACGCAGTATTTT.

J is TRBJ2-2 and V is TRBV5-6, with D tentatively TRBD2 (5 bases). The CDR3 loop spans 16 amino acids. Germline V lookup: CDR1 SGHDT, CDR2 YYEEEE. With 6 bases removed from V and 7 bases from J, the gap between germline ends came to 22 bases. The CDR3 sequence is CASNPRPGGGGGELFF. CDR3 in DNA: TGTGCCAGCAACCCCAGGCCAGGAGGTGGTGGCGGGGAGCTGTTTTTT.

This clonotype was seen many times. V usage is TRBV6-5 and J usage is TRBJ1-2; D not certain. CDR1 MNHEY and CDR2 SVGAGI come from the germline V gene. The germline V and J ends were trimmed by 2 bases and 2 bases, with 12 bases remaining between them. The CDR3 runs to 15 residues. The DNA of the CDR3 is TGTGCCAGCAGTTACCTTGCGGTCGGGAACTATGGCTACACCTTC. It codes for CASSYLAVGNYGYTF.

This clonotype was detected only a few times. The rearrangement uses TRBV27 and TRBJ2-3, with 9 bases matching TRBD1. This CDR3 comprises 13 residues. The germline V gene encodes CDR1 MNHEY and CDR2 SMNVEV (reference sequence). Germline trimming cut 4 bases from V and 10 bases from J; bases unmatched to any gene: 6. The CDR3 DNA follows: TGTGCCAGCAGTTGGGACAGGGTAGTCCCGCAGTATTTT. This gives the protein CASSWDRVVPQYF.

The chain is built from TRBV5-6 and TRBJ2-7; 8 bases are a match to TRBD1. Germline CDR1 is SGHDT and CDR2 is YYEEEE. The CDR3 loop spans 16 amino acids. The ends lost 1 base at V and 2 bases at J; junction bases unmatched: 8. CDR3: CASSLRRDRRPYEQYF. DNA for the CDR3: TGTGCCAGCAGCTTGCGGCGGGACAGGCGCCCCTACGAGCAGTACTTC.

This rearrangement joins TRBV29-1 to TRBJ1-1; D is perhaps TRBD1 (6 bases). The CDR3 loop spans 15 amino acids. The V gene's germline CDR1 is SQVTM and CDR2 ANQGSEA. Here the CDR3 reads CSTSLSGAGNTEAFF. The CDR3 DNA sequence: TGCTCCACCTCTTTGTCGGGGGCTGGGAACACTGAAGCTTTCTTT.

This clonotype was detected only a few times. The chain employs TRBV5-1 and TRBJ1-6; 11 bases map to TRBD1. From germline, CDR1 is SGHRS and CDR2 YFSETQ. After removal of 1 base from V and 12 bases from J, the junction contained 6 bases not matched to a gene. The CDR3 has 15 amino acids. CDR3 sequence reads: CASSLTGTGGLPLHF. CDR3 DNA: TGCGCCAGCAGCTTGACCGGGACAGGGGGTTTACCCCTCCACTTT.

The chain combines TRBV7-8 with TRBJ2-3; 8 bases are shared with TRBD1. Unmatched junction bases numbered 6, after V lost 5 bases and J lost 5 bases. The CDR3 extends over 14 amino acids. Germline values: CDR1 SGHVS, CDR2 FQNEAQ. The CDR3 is CASSRTGLGDTQYF. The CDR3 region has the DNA TGTGCCAGCAGCCGGACAGGGCTTGGAGATACGCAGTATTTT.

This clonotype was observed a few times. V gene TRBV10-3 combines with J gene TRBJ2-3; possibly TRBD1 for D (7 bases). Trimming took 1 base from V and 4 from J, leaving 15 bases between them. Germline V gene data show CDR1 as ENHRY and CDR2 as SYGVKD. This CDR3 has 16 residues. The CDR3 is CAISELGGQRSDTQYF. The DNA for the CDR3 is TGTGCCATCAGTGAGTTGGGGGGACAGAGGTCAGATACGCAGTATTTT.

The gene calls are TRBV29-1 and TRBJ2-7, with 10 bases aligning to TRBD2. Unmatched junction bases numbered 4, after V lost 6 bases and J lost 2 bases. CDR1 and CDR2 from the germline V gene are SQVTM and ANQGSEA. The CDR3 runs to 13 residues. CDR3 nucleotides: TGCAGCGTCGGGACTAGCGTCACCTACGAGCAGTACTTC. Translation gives CSVGTSVTYEQYF.

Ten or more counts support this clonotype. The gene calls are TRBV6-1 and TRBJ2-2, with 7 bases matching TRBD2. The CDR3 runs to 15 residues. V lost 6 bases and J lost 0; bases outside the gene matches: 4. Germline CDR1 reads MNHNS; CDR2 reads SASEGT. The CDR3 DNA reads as TGTGCCAGCAGCCGAGCGGGGCCGAACACCGGGGAGCTGTTTTTT. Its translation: CASSRAGPNTGELFF.

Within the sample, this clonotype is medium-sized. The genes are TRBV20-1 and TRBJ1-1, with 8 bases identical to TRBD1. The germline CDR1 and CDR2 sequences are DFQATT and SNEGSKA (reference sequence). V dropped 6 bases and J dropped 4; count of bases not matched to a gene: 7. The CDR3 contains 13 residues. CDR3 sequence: CSALRGPGTEAFF. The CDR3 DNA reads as TGCAGTGCGCTCAGGGGGCCGGGCACTGAAGCTTTCTTT.

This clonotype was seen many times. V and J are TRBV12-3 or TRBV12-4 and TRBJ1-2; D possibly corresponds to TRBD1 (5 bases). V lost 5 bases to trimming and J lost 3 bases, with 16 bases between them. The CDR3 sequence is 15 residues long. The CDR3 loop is CASSTPRGKYYGYTF. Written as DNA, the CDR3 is TGTGCCAGCAGTACCCCCCGGGGCAAGTACTATGGCTACACCTTC.

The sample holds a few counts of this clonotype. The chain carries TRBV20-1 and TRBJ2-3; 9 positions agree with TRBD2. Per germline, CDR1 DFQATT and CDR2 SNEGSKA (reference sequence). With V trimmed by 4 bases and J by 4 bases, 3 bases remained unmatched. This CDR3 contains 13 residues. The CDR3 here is CSAKAGGSDTQYF. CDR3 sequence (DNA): TGCAGTGCTAAGGCGGGAGGGTCAGATACGCAGTATTTT.

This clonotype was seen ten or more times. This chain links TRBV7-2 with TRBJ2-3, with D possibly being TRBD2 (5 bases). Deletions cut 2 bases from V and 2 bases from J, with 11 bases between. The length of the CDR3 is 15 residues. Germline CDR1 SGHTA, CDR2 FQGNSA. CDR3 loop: CASSLFGVYTDTQYF. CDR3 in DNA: TGTGCCAGCAGCTTATTCGGGGTGTACACAGATACGCAGTATTTT. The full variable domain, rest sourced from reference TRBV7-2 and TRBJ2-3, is GAGVSQSPSNKVTEKGKDVELRCDPISGHTALYWYRQSLGQGLEFLIYFQGNSAPDKSGLPSDRFSAERTGGSVSTLTIQRTQQEDSAVYLCASSLFGVYTDTQYFGPGTRLTVL.